This T cell receptor (beta chain) was profiled in a study of graft-versus-host responses after intestinal transplantation. The wider study: After anti-thymocyte globulin induction, recipients took tacrolimus and steroids for three to four years.

The CDR3 sequence is 15 residues long. Germline CDR1 is WSHSY and CDR2 is SAAADI. Losses at the gene ends were 6 bases for V and 8 bases for J; bases not matched to a gene: 6. This clone was observed a few times. Its antigen is not identified. The repertoire was sequenced with immunoSEQ multiplex PCR; TCRdb's copy has only in-frame clones and lacks some. The sample includes about 90,000 clones, around four fifths of them seen just once. Notes on the study in general: Peak circulating GvH clone levels tracked with early post-transplant HvG declines. The presence of high graft-versus-host to host-versus-graft clonal ratios in allografts characterized patients with graft-donor T cell macrochimerism. Ileal or blood samples showed some GvH clones first, and such clones were also found in recipient marrow.

The specimen was unstimulated CD8+ T cells sorted from spleen or lymph node cells, collected before intestinal transplant. This receptor was obtained from a human donor who received an intestinal transplant. J is TRBJ2-1 and V is TRBV10-2; 14 bases match TRBD2. The CDR3 DNA reads TGCGCCAGCAGACGACTAGCGGGAGGGTCGGATGAGCAGTTCTTC. Translation gives CASRRLAGGSDEQFF.